These 22 T cell receptor beta chains were all obtained from the same sample, sequenced in a study of molecular identifiers for immune sequencing clone quantification (dated by TCRdb to the late 2010s). Library method: PCR. TCRdb lists the instrument as Illumina HiSeq 4000. TCRdb trimmed the raw reads at Q25, called clones with MiXCR and kept productive beta chains. Identical CDR3 protein sequences are pooled into one entry, listed with their most common genes and DNA. The sample table lists some 70,000 distinct CDR3 sequences, about a sixth of them with a count of one. The leading ten clones occupy around 1.5% of the sample. The sample comprised naive CD8+ T cells from blood, with Jurkat cell RNA spiked in. The intended sense of this specimen's cell subset or site label: FACS-sorted CD8+CD4-CCR7+CD45RA+ naive T cells. These receptors originate from a human donor in good health. Some libraries in this study had Jurkat cell RNA spiked in.

The rearrangement joins TRBV6-2 or TRBV6-3 to TRBJ2-2, with D perhaps given as TRBD1 or TRBD2 (5 bases each). The CDR3 has 16 residues. Deletions cut 6 bases from V and 5 bases from J, with 19 bases between. In germline, CDR1 is MNHEY, CDR2 SVGEGT. The CDR3 spells CASRPRLPKGTGELFF. CDR3 in DNA: TGTGCCAGCAGACCACGACTACCCAAGGGGACCGGGGAGCTGTTTTTT.

This clonotype was recorded many times. CDR3 amino acids: CASGSGTEAFF. The CDR3 nucleotides are TGTGCCAGCGGTTCGGGCACTGAAGCTTTCTTT. The genes are TRBV6-5 and TRBJ1-1; D is ambiguous. The CDR3 contains 11 residues. Germline CDR1 MNHEY, CDR2 SVGAGI. The ends were cut back, 8 bases at V and 4 bases at J, with 8 bases in the middle.

This clonotype appeared many times. V is TRBV7-6 and J is TRBJ2-1; 8 nucleotides line up with TRBD1. Germline loops: CDR1 SGHVS, CDR2 FNYEAQ. Trimming took 6 bases from V and 1 from J; bases not matched to a gene: 11. CDR3 size: 17 residues. The CDR3 sequence is CASSRDPGQGSYNEQFF. Written as DNA, the CDR3 is TGTGCCAGCAGTCGAGACCCCGGACAGGGATCCTACAATGAGCAGTTCTTC.

This clonotype showed up many times. V usage is TRBV13 and J usage is TRBJ2-3; TRBD1 aligns across 8 bases. This CDR3 region has 15 residues. J gave up 2 bases and V 4 bases, and 5 bases lay outside the gene matches. The germline gives CDR1 PRHDT, CDR2 FYEKMQ (reference sequence). DNA for the CDR3: TGTGCCAGCAGCTCCGGGACAGGAATCACAGATACGCAGTATTTT. Its translation is CASSSGTGITDTQYF.

V is TRBV9 and J is TRBJ2-1; the D is unclear. V lost 2 bases and J lost 1, with 10 bases in between. The germline gives CDR1 SGDLS, CDR2 YYNGEE. This CDR3 region has 15 residues. The CDR3 nucleotides are TGTGCCAGCAGCGTCTATAGCATGTCCTACAATGAGCAGTTCTTC. The encoded protein is CASSVYSMSYNEQFF.

There are many counts of this clonotype. The CDR3 region is CAWSDGNTEAFF. The CDR3 region has the DNA TGTGCCTGGAGTGACGGGAACACTGAAGCTTTCTTT. The chain joins TRBV30 to TRBJ1-1; D gene uncertain. CDR3 length: 12 residues. The V end lost 1 base, the J end lost 1 base, and 4 bases lay between the germline ends. Germline lookup yields CDR1 GTSNPN and CDR2 SVGIG (reference sequence).

This clonotype appeared many times. The V call is TRBV19, the J call TRBJ2-3, with a possible D match to TRBD1 (7 bases). Per the germline V gene, CDR1 is LNHDA and CDR2 is SQIVND (reference sequence). V shed 5 bases and J shed 0 bases, with 33 bases lying between them. There are 22 residues in the CDR3. Written as DNA, the CDR3 is TGTGCCAGTAGTCACCCACTAGAGTTAGATCCCTTGACAGGGACTAGCACAGATACGCAGTATTTT. The encoded protein is CASSHPLELDPLTGTSTDTQYF.

This clonotype was counted ten times or more. The chain uses TRBV18 and TRBJ1-1, with TRBD1 matching 10 bases. CDR1 KGHSH and CDR2 LQKENI come from the germline V gene. J gave up 3 bases and V 2 bases, and 6 bases lay outside the gene matches. The CDR3 is 16 amino acids. The chain's CDR3 is CASSPSGQGDYTEAFF. CDR3 nucleotides: TGTGCCAGCTCACCAAGCGGACAGGGGGATTACACTGAAGCTTTCTTT.

A word on this clonotype: This may be a read error: a much more frequent sequence differs by one nucleotide. J is TRBJ1-1 and V is TRBV29-1; the D gene is possibly TRBD1 (6 bases). There are 12 residues in the CDR3. Germline values: CDR1 SQVTM, CDR2 ANQGSEA. CDR3 loop: CSVAGTNTEASF. Here the CDR3 DNA reads TGCAGCGTGGCAGGGACAAACACTGAAGCTTCCTTT.

This clonotype was detected ten times or more. The chain employs TRBV7-2 and TRBJ2-1, with 7 bases matching TRBD1. The CDR3 consists of 14 residues. Losses at the gene ends were 10 bases for V and 6 bases for J; bases not matched to a gene: 12. CDR1 and CDR2 from the germline V gene are SGHTA and FQGNSA. DNA for the CDR3: TGTGCCATCCACCACCTTGACAGGGCCAATGAGCAGTTCTTC. Translation: CAIHHLDRANEQFF. The variable domain in full, with the rest retrieved from reference TRBV7-2 and TRBJ2-1, is GAGVSQSPSNKVTEKGKDVELRCDPISGHTALYWYRQSLGQGLEFLIYFQGNSAPDKSGLPSDRFSAERTGGSVSTLTIQRTQQEDSAVYLCAIHHLDRANEQFFGPGTRLTVL.

Remarks on this clonotype: Germline and junction disagree at one end, which may indicate a read error. V is TRBV7-4 and J is TRBJ2-1; D is uncertain. This CDR3 contains 13 residues. Germline V gene sequence: CDR1 SGHVT, CDR2 SQSDAQ. CDR3 in DNA: TGTGCCAGCAGCTTAGGGCTCGACAATGAGCAGTCCTTC. Amino acids: CASSLGLDNEQSF.

This clonotype has ten or more counts. V and J are TRBV20-1 and TRBJ1-2; no reliable D call. The CDR3 is made up of 15 amino acids. V lost 1 base and J lost 1, with 13 bases in between. CDR1 and CDR2 from the germline V gene are DFQATT and SNEGSKA (reference sequence). CDR3 in amino acids: CSARVDAPGNYGYTF. In DNA form, the CDR3 reads TGCAGTGCTAGAGTTGATGCACCGGGTAACTATGGCTACACCTTC.

This clonotype was picked up many times. This chain links TRBV20-1 with TRBJ2-1, with 11 bases that match TRBD2. CDR1 and CDR2 (germline): DFQATT, SNEGSKA (reference sequence). V shed 5 bases, J shed 5 bases, and the junction held 5 bases outside the gene matches. The CDR3 contains 14 residues. The CDR3 protein is CSASLAGVDNEQFF. In nucleotides, the CDR3 is TGCAGTGCTTCACTAGCGGGGGTAGACAATGAGCAGTTCTTC.

This clonotype has ten or more counts. The genes are TRBV7-9 and TRBJ1-1, with a possible D match to TRBD1 (5 bases). The CDR3 runs 14 residues. V lost 4 bases to trimming and J lost 6 bases, with 15 bases between them. CDR1 is SEHNR and CDR2 is FQNEAQ in the germline V gene (reference sequence). The CDR3 sequence is CASSSLGDPAEAFF. The DNA for the CDR3 is TGTGCCAGCAGCTCGTTGGGGGACCCGGCTGAAGCTTTCTTT.

A word on this clonotype: A much larger clone lies a single base off, so this may be a read error. The rearrangement links TRBV4-1 to TRBJ2-7; D unclear. Per the germline V gene, CDR1 is MGHRA and CDR2 is YSYEKL. CDR3 length: 15 residues. CDR3: CASSQATTRNYEQCF. CDR3 nucleotides: TGCGCCAGCAGCCAAGCCACCACCCGAAACTACGAGCAGTGCTTC.

This clonotype was detected only a few times. This is likely a read error, given that the CDR3 carries no conserved phenylalanine or tryptophan at its end. This chain connects TRBV7-9 to TRBJ1-4; D is uncertain. CDR3 length equals 15 residues. The V gene's germline CDR1 is SEHNR and CDR2 FQNEAQ (reference sequence). The V end was cut by 5 bases, the J end by 0 bases, with 10 bases between. The CDR3 DNA reads TGTGCCAGCAGCCCTGGGCCTGCAACTAATGAAAAACTGTTTTTA. Translation gives CASSPGPATNEKLFL.

This clonotype was counted at least ten times. This chain uses TRBV10-3 with TRBJ1-1; weak D call: TRBD1 (5 bases). Germline CDR1 is ENHRY and CDR2 is SYGVKD. The CDR3 has 17 amino acids. The V end was cut by 10 bases, the J end by 4 bases, with 28 bases between. CDR3 DNA sequence: TGTGCCACCAACTCAAGAGAGTTGGGGTTTAGGGGCACTGAAGCTTTCTTT. Its protein is CATNSRELGFRGTEAFF.

In regard to this clonotype: A junction boundary mismatches the germline segment, possibly from a read error. V gene TRBV5-1 combines with J gene TRBJ2-2; 7 bases agree with TRBD1. From germline, CDR1 is SGHRS and CDR2 YFSETQ. The CDR3 spans 17 residues. CDR3: CASTTALGTANTEELFF. CDR3 bases: TGCGCCAGCACTACGGCCCTGGGGACAGCGAACACCGAGGAGCTGTTTTTT.

Worth noting for this clonotype: Possible read error: a much larger clone is one base away. The CDR3 is CASSATGGSATDTRYF. DNA for the CDR3: TGTGCCAGCAGTGCAACAGGGGGCTCAGCCACAGATACGCGGTATTTT. This rearrangement joins TRBV25-1 to TRBJ2-3; 9 bases line up with TRBD1. This CDR3 has 16 residues. From germline, CDR1 is MGHDK and CDR2 SYGVNS.

V gene TRBV11-2 combines with J gene TRBJ1-2; 11 bases agree with TRBD1. The CDR3 runs to 17 residues. Germline V lookup: CDR1 SGHAT, CDR2 FQNNGV. Trimming cost V 3 bases and J 2 bases; bases outside gene matches: 8. The CDR3 DNA follows: TGTGCCAGCAGCTTCGGCCGGACAGGGGGCATCAACTATGGCTACACCTTC. It yields the protein CASSFGRTGGINYGYTF.

A note on this clonotype: This clone may be a read error of a much larger clone one base away. This likely comes from a read error, as the CDR3 has no conserved phenylalanine or tryptophan at its end. V is TRBV27 and J is TRBJ2-1; no definite D call. Germline CDR1 and CDR2: MNHEY and SMNVEV (reference sequence). The ends were cut back, 6 bases at V and 6 bases at J, with 15 bases in the middle. This CDR3 has 14 amino acids. CDR3 loop: CASSKGPFPNEQFS. In DNA form, the CDR3 reads TGTGCCAGCAGCAAAGGACCCTTCCCCAATGAGCAGTTCTCC.

In its sample, this clonotype was seen many times. The chain joins TRBV12-3 or TRBV12-4 to TRBJ2-1; TRBD2 agrees at 10 bases. The CDR3 runs to 14 residues. After removal of 4 bases from V and 7 bases from J, the junction contained 4 bases not matched to a gene. In nucleotides, the CDR3 is TGTGCCAGCAGTTCTAGCGGGAGTGGTAATGAGCAGTTCTTC. Amino acids: CASSSSGSGNEQFF.